This T cell receptor beta chain originates from a study of blood T cell repertoires in COVID-19. Study-wide context: Italy, Spain and the United States were the sources of the convalescent and acute COVID-19 samples. T cells, B-cell-depleted T cells, or PBMCs provided the cDNA or gDNA that served as material.

With 5 bases removed from V and 7 bases from J, the gap between germline ends came to 14 bases. The length of the CDR3 is 13 residues. In this sample, this clone turned up once. Clones were sequenced by immunoSEQ multiplex PCR, and TCRdb holds only the in-frame ones, with some missing. This sample has about 160,000 clones; about 92% occur once, and the top ten carry about 18%. This chain connects TRBV12-3 or TRBV12-4 to TRBJ2-5, with a weak D call TRBD1 (5 bases). What was sequenced was peripheral blood. The source is a man aged 60 to 75 with active or convalescent COVID-19. CDR3 in DNA: TGTGCCAGCAGTACCGCGACAGTGGGGACCCAGTACTTC. Amino acids: CASSTATVGTQYF.